This T cell receptor (beta chain) was identified in a study of shared clonotypes between healthy human individuals. Study outcomes and limitations: Sampling covered blood only; tissue repertoires likely differ.

Profiled with immunoSEQ multiplex PCR; TCRdb holds only in-frame clones, not every one. The sample includes approximately 740,000 clones, around 67% of them seen just once. Comment on this clone: Its cognate antigen is unknown.

V was clipped by 5 bases and J by 3 bases; unmatched bases: 9. The CDR3 runs 15 residues. The germline CDR1 and CDR2 sequences are SGHRS and YFSETQ. The authors divided CD4+ cells into CD45RA+ naive and CD45RA-negative memory subsets. The sequenced sample was memory CD4+ T cells sorted from blood. As for subset: CD45RA-negative fraction. The chain is built from TRBV5-1 and TRBJ2-3; 7 bases map to TRBD1. The sequence came from a woman aged 25 to 39 in good health. The CDR3: CASRQGNEGTDTQYF. The CDR3 DNA reads as TGCGCCAGCAGACAGGGGAATGAGGGAACAGATACGCAGTATTTT.